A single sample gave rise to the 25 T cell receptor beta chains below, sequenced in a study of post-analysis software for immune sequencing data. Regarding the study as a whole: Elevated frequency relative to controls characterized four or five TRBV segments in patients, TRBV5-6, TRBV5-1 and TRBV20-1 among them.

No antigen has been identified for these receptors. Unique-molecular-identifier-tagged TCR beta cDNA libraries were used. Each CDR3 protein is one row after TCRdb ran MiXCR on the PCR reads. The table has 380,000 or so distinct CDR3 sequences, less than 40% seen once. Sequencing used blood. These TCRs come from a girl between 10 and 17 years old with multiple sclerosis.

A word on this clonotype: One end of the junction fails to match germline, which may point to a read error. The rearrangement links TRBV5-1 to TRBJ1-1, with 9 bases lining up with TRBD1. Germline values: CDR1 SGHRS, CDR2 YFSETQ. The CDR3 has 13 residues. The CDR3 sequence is CASTDRGVTEAFF. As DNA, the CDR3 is TGCGCGAGCACGGACAGGGGTGTCACTGAAGCTTTCTTT.

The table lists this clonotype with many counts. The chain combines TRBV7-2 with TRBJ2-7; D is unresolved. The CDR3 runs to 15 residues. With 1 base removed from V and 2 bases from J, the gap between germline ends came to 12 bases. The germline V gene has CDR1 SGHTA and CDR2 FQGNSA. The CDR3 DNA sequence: TGTGCCAGCAGCTTAGATGAAGGGTCCGCCTACGAGCAGTACTTC. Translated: CASSLDEGSAYEQYF.

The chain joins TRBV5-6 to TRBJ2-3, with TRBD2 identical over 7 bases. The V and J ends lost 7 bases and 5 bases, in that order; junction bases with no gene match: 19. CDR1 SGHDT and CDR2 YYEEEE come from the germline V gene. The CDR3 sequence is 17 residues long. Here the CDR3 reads CASHLPASGQVVDTQYF. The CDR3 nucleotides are TGTGCCAGCCACCTCCCAGCTAGCGGCCAGGTGGTAGATACGCAGTATTTT.

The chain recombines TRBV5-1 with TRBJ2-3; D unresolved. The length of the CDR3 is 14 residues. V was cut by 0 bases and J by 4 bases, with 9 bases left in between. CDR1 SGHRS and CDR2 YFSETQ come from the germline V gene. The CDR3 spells CASSLDRSSDTQYF. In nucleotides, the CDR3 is TGCGCCAGCAGCTTGGACCGAAGCTCAGATACGCAGTATTTT.

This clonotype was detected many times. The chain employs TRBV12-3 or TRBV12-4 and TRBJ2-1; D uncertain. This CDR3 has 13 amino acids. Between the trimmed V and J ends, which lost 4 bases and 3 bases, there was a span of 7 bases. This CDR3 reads CASSSLFYNEQFF. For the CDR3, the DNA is TGTGCCAGCAGTTCACTTTTCTACAATGAGCAGTTCTTC.

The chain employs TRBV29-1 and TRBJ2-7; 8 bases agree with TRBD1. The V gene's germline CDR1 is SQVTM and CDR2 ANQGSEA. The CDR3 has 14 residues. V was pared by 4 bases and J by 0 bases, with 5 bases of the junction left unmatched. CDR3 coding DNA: TGCAGCGTTGCGGGACAGGTTAGCTCCTACGAGCAGTACTTC. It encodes CSVAGQVSSYEQYF.

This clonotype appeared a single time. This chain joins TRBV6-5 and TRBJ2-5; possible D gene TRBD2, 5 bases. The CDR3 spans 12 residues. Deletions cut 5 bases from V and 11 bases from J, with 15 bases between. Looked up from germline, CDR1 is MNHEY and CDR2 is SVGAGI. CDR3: CASSTPGLGQYF. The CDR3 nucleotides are TGTGCCAGCAGTACTCCGGGATTGGGGCAGTACTTC.

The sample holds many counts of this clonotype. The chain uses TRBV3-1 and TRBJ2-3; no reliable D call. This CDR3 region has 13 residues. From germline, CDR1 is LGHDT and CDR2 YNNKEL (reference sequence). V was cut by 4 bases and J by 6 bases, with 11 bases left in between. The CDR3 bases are TGTGCCAGCAGCCCTGGATCAGCGGATACGCAGTATTTT. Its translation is CASSPGSADTQYF.

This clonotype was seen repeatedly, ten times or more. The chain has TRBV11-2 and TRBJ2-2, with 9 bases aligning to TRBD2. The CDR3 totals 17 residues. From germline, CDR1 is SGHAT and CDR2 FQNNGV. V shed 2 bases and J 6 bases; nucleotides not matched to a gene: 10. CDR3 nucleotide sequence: TGTGCCAGCAGCTTAATCAGTCTAGCGGGGATACCCGGGGAGCTGTTTTTT. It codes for CASSLISLAGIPGELFF.

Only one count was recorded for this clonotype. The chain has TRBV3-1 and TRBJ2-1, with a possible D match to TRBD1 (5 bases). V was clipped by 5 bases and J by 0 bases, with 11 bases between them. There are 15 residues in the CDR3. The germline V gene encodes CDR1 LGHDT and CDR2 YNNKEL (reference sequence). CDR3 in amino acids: CASSIRGNSYNEQFF. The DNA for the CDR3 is TGTGCCAGCAGCATAAGGGGTAACTCCTACAATGAGCAGTTCTTC.

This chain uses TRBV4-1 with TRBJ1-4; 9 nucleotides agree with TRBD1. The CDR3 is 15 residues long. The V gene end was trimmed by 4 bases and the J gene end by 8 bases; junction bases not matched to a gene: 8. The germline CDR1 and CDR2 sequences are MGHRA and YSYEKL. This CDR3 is CASSRRQGGDEKLFF. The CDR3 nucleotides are TGCGCCAGCAGCCGACGACAGGGGGGGGACGAAAAACTGTTTTTT.

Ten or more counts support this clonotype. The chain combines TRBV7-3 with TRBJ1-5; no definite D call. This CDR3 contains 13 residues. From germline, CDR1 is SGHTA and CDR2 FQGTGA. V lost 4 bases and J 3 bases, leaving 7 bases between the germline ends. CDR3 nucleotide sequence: TGTGCCAGCAGCTCCGGGCCCAATCAGCCCCAGCATTTT. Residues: CASSSGPNQPQHF.

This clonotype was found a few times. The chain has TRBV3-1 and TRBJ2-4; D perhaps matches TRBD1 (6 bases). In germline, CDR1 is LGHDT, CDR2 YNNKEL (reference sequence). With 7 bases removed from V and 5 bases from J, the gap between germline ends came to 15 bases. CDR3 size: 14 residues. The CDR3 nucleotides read TGTGCCAGCACCTTGGGAGCAGGGGAAAACATTCAGTACTTC. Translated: CASTLGAGENIQYF.

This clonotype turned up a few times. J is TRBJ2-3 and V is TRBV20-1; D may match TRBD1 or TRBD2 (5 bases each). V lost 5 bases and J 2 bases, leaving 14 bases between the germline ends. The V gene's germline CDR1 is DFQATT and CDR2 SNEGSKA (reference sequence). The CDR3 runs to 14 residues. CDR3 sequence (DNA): TGCAGTGCTCGAGGGCGGACAAACACAGATACGCAGTATTTT. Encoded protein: CSARGRTNTDTQYF.

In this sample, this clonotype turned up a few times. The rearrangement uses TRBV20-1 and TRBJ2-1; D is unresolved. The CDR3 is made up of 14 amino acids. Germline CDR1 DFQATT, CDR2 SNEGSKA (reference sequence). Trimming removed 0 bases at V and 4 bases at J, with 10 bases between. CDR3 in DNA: TGCAGTGCTAGAGATTCGGCCGGATACAATGAGCAGTTCTTC. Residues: CSARDSAGYNEQFF.

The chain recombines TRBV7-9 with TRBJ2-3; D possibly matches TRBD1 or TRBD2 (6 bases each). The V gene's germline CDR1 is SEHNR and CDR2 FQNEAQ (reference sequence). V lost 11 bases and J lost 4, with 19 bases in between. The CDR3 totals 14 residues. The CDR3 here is CASGGGPGADTQYF. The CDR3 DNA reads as TGTGCCTCCGGGGGCGGCCCAGGGGCAGATACGCAGTATTTT.

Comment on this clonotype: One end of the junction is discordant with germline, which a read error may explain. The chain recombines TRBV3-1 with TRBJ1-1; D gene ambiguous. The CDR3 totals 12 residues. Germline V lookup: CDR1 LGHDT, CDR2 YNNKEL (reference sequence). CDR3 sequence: CASSQVNTEAFF. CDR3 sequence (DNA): TGTGCCAGTAGCCAGGTGAACACTGAAGCTTTCTTT.

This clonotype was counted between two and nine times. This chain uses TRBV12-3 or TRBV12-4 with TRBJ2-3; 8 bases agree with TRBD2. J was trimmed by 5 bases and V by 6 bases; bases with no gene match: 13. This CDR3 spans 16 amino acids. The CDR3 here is CASSPTFGGAQDTQYF. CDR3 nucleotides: TGTGCCAGCAGCCCTACTTTCGGGGGGGCACAAGATACGCAGTATTTT.

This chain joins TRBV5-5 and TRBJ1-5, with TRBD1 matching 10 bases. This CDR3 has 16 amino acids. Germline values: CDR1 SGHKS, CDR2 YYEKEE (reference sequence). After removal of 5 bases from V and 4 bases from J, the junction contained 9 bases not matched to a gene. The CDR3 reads CASRKTGTGENQPQHF. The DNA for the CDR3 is TGTGCCAGCAGGAAAACCGGGACAGGGGAAAATCAGCCCCAGCATTTT.

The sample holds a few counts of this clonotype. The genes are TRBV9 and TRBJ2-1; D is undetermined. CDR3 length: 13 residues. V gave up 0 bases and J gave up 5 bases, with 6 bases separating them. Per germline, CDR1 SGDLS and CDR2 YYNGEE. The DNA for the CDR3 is TGTGCCAGCAGCGTAGGCCCCGACAATGAGCAGTTCTTC. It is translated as CASSVGPDNEQFF.

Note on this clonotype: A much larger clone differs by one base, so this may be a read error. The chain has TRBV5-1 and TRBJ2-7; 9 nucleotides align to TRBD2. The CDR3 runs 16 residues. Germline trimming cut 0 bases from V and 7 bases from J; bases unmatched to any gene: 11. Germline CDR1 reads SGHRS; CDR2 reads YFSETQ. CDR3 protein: CASSLGSGGSYNEQYF. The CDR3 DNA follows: TGCGCCAGCAGCTTGGGTAGCGGGGGCTCCTACAATGAGCAGTACTTC.

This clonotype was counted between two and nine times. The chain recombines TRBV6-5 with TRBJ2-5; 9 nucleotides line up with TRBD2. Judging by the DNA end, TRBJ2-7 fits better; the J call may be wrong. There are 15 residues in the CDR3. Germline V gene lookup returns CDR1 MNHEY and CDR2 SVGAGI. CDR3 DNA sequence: TGTGCCAGCAGTTCCAGGACTAGCGCTGGTTACGAGCAGTACTTC. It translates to CASSSRTSAGYEQYF.

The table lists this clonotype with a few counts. The CDR3 nucleotides are TGCGCCAGCAGCCGCGAAGTAACTCGCTACGAGCAGTACTTC. Translated, it gives CASSREVTRYEQYF. The rearrangement uses TRBV4-3 and TRBJ2-7; D remains unclear. V was cut by 4 bases and J by 3 bases, with 13 bases left in between. Per the germline V gene, CDR1 is LGHNA and CDR2 is YSLEER. The CDR3 has 14 residues.

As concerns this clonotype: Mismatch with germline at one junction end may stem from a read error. For the CDR3, the DNA is TGTGCCAGCAGTCGCTTTACAGGACCAACAGATGCGCAGTATTTT. Translating it yields CASSRFTGPTDAQYF. The gene calls are TRBV12-3 or TRBV12-4 and TRBJ2-3, with D perhaps TRBD1 (5 bases). This CDR3 is built from 15 residues.

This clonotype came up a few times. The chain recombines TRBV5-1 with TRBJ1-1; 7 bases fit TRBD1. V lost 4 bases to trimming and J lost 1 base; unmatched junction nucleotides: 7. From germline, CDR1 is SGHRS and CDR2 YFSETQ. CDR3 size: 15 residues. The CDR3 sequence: CASSLRTGSNTEAFF. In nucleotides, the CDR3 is TGCGCCAGCAGCCTTCGGACAGGATCGAACACTGAAGCTTTCTTT.